This is a list of T cell receptor beta chains from one sample in a study of cytomegalovirus exposure and HLA in healthy donors. This table comes from immunoSEQ multiplex PCR, and its TCRdb copy is limited to in-frame clones, with some not included. The sample includes 95,000 to 100,000 clones, around four fifths of them seen just once. The specimen was PBMCs. All receptors come from a man in his forties in good health and CMV-seronegative. Each CDR3 is given with its conserved first and last residue. The D gene is left open where the match is weak. The size entry is marked missing in some rows and otherwise reads once, few, many or a size class.

V gene	J gene	clone size	D gene	CDR3 protein	CDR3 DNA
TRBV5-1	TRBJ1-1	NA	NA	CASTGVENTEAFF	TGCGCCAGCACCGGAGTAGAGAACACTGAAGCTTTCTTT
TRBV27	TRBJ1-2	NA	TRBD1	CASSEGQGVYGYTF	TGTGCCAGCAGTGAGGGACAGGGCGTCTATGGCTACACCTTC
TRBV28	TRBJ2-5	NA	TRBD1	CASSSRDRGPQETQYF	TGTGCCAGCAGTTCCAGGGACAGGGGCCCACAAGAGACCCAGTACTTC
TRBV2	TRBJ2-5	NA	NA	CASRRGSTAQETQYF	TGTGCCAGCAGGCGGGGCTCGACAGCCCAAGAGACCCAGTACTTC
TRBV7-9	TRBJ1-3	NA	TRBD1	CASSRADRASGNTIYF	TGTGCCAGCAGCAGAGCGGACAGGGCGTCAGGAAACACCATATATTTT
TRBV5-1	TRBJ1-2	many	NA	CASSLDFGGGYTF	TGCGCCAGCAGCTTGGATTTTGGGGGGGGCTACACCTTC
TRBV10-3	TRBJ1-1	NA	NA	CAISENTGGTEAFF	TGTGCCATCAGTGAGAACACGGGAGGGACTGAAGCTTTCTTT
TRBV11-2	TRBJ2-3	NA	NA	CASSPGSDTQYF	TGTGCCAGCAGCCCTGGGAGCGATACGCAGTATTTT
TRBV11-2	TRBJ1-1	NA	TRBD1	CASSQGVGWMNTEAFF	TGTGCCAGCAGCCAGGGGGTAGGATGGATGAACACTGAAGCTTTCTTT
TRBV2	TRBJ1-3	once	TRBD1	CASRGDSGNTIYF	TGTGCCAGCAGGGGGGACAGCGGAAACACCATATATTTT
TRBV7-3	TRBJ2-2	NA	NA	CASSLNQFPNTGELFF	TGTGCCAGCAGCTTAAACCAGTTTCCGAACACCGGGGAGCTGTTTTTT
TRBV15	TRBJ1-1	NA	NA	CATSRDNRENTEAFF	TGTGCCACCAGCAGAGATAACAGGGAGAACACTGAAGCTTTTTTT
TRBV7-7	TRBJ2-1	few	NA	CASSLARGGASEQFF	TGTGCCAGCAGCTTAGCGCGTGGGGGCGCCAGTGAGCAGTTCTTC
TRBV30	TRBJ1-6	NA	TRBD1	CAWSTGAPRYNSPLHF	TGTGCCTGGAGTACAGGGGCCCCGAGATATAATTCACCCCTCCACTTT
TRBV7-2	TRBJ1-2	NA	TRBD1	CASSLDQYRGIYGYTF	TGTGCCAGCAGCTTGGATCAATACAGGGGGATCTATGGCTACACCTTC
TRBV2	TRBJ2-2	few	TRBD1	CASMVGQGIGTNTGELFF	TGTGCCAGCATGGTAGGACAGGGAATTGGTACGAACACCGGGGAGCTGTTTTTT
TRBV28	TRBJ1-1	NA	NA	CASSLVQGGNTEAFF	TGTGCCAGCAGTTTGGTCCAGGGTGGGAACACTGAAGCTTTCTTT
TRBV29-1	TRBJ1-1	NA	NA	CSVERQAFF	TGCAGCGTTGAACGACAGGCTTTCTTT
TRBV27	TRBJ2-7	once	TRBD1	CASSPQGDEQYF	TGTGCCAGCAGTCCCCAGGGGGACGAGCAGTACTTC
TRBV19	TRBJ2-3	NA	TRBD2	CASSRRSGAGASTDTQYF	TGTGCCAGTAGTCGCAGAAGCGGAGCGGGGGCCTCCACAGATACGCAGTATTTT
TRBV6-5	TRBJ2-7	NA	NA	CASSQGRVPPEQYF	TGTGCCAGCAGTCAGGGGAGAGTTCCTCCCGAGCAGTACTTC
TRBV6-5	TRBJ2-3	few	TRBD2	CASSSGGLLTDTQYF	TGTGCCAGCAGCAGCGGGGGCCTACTCACAGATACGCAGTATTTT
TRBV6-5	TRBJ1-2	NA	NA	CASSYSVQGKGGYTF	TGTGCCAGCAGTTACTCTGTCCAGGGCAAGGGCGGCTACACCTTC
TRBV18	TRBJ2-7	NA	NA	CASSQRQVGEQYF	TGTGCCAGCTCACAGAGACAGGTCGGAGAGCAGTACTTC
TRBV27	TRBJ1-2	NA	TRBD1	CASSSRTGSRYGYTF	TGTGCCAGCAGTTCCCGGACAGGTTCGAGGTATGGCTACACCTTC
TRBV4-2	TRBJ1-2	once	TRBD1	CASSQDQGVSGGYTF	TGTGCCAGCAGCCAAGATCAGGGGGTCAGTGGGGGCTACACCTTC
TRBV18	TRBJ2-3	once	TRBD2	CASPIRGGAVDTQYF	TGTGCCAGCCCGATCCGCGGGGGGGCCGTTGATACGCAGTATTTT
TRBV4-3	TRBJ1-2	NA	NA	CASSQDAGSYGYTF	TGCGCCAGCAGCCAAGATGCAGGTAGCTATGGCTACACCTTC
TRBV19	TRBJ2-1	NA	TRBD2	CASNLKRGGSDEQFF	TGTGCCAGTAACCTCAAACGGGGGGGCTCAGATGAGCAGTTCTTC
TRBV5-1	TRBJ1-1	NA	NA	CASSQDTGYTEAFF	TGCGCCAGCAGCCAGGACACAGGGTACACTGAAGCTTTCTTT
TRBV11-2	TRBJ1-1	once	NA	CASSLDLREGAFF	TGTGCCAGCAGCTTAGATCTGAGGGAAGGAGCTTTCTTT
TRBV28	TRBJ1-2	once	NA	CASSLWASASNGYTF	TGTGCCAGCAGTTTATGGGCAAGCGCCTCAAATGGATACACCTTC
TRBV11-2	TRBJ2-6	NA	TRBD2	CATGRGGFSGANVLTF	TGTGCCACAGGCCGGGGGGGCTTCTCTGGGGCCAACGTCCTGACTTTC
TRBV6-6	TRBJ1-5	few	NA	CASSLQGSNQPQHF	TGTGCCAGCAGTCTACAGGGATCTAATCAGCCCCAGCATTTT
TRBV5-6	TRBJ1-5	NA	TRBD1	CASSRTGGAGQPQHF	TGTGCCAGCAGTCGTACAGGGGGCGCGGGGCAGCCCCAGCATTTT
TRBV19	TRBJ1-1	NA	NA	CASSTVTDWNTEAFF	TGTGCCAGTAGTACCGTGACAGACTGGAACACTGAAGCTTTCTTT
TRBV2	TRBJ2-1	NA	TRBD1	CASETGTSSEQFF	TGTGCCAGCGAGACAGGGACGAGTAGTGAGCAGTTCTTC
TRBV5-4	TRBJ2-2	NA	TRBD2	CASSWPGGTGELFF	TGTGCCAGCAGCTGGCCGGGGGGCACCGGGGAGCTGTTTTTT
TRBV2	TRBJ2-5	NA	NA	CASSEVPSTQTQYF	TGTGCCAGCAGTGAAGTACCTAGCACCCAGACCCAGTACTTC
TRBV2	TRBJ1-5	NA	TRBD1	CASSEGKGTGRRPQHF	TGTGCCAGCAGTGAAGGAAAGGGGACAGGCCGGCGGCCCCAGCATTTT
TRBV19	TRBJ1-2	NA	TRBD1	CASNRGDGCTF	TGTGCCAGTAACAGGGGTGACGGCTGCACCTTC